What follows are 20 T cell receptor beta chains derived from one specimen sequenced in a study of OX40 agonist ivuxolimab in advanced cancers. Sequencing used immunoSEQ multiplex PCR; TCRdb keeps in-frame clones, though not all of them. The top ten hold around 2.5% of the sample, which has around 70,000 clones, roughly 80% seen once. Specimen: CD4+ or CD8+ T cells sorted from blood, collected in a trial of the OX40 agonist ivuxolimab. All receptors derive from an adult with an advanced solid tumor such as melanoma, head and neck, liver or kidney cancer.

The CDR3 nucleotides are TGTGCCAGCAGCGCGGACAGGAACTATGGCTACACCTTC. Amino acids: CASSADRNYGYTF. The V call is TRBV5-5, the J call TRBJ1-2; 7 bases fit TRBD1. V lost 4 bases, J lost 2 bases, and 2 bases stayed unmatched. CDR1 SGHKS and CDR2 YYEKEE come from the germline V gene (reference sequence). The CDR3 has 13 amino acids. The complete variable domain, with remaining parts taken from reference TRBV5-5 and TRBJ1-2, reads DAGVTQSPTHLIKTRGQQVTLRCSPISGHKSVSWYQQVLGQGPQFIFQYYEKEERGRGNFPDRFSARQFPNYSSELNVNALLLGDSALYLCASSADRNYGYTFGSGTRLTVV.

The chain uses TRBV5-5 and TRBJ2-7; 7 bases map to TRBD2. Germline CDR1 is SGHKS and CDR2 is YYEKEE (reference sequence). The V gene end was trimmed by 4 bases and the J gene end by 6 bases; junction bases not matched to a gene: 13. CDR3 length: 15 residues. CDR3 coding DNA: TGTGCCAGCAGCATTGACCCACTAGCGCCCCGCGAGCAGTACTTC. Translated: CASSIDPLAPREQYF.

The sample holds a few counts of this clone. The chain uses TRBV27 and TRBJ2-7, with D unresolved. Per germline, CDR1 MNHEY and CDR2 SMNVEV (reference sequence). The germline V and J ends were trimmed by 5 bases and 0 bases, with 11 bases remaining between them. The CDR3 is 14 amino acids. CDR3 in DNA: TGTGCCAGCAGTCTGTCCCGGCGCTCCTACGAGCAGTACTTC. As protein: CASSLSRRSYEQYF.

As concerns this clone: The junction differs from germline at one of its ends, possibly a read error. The CDR3 spells CAWSQAGGPGNF. In nucleotides, the CDR3 is TGTGCCTGGAGTCAAGCGGGAGGGCCGGGGAATTTT. The chain joins TRBV30 to TRBJ2-3; 10 nucleotides line up with TRBD2. Germline V gene lookup returns CDR1 GTSNPN and CDR2 SVGIG (reference sequence). This CDR3 has 12 residues.

V usage is TRBV5-1 and J usage is TRBJ2-5, with a tentative D call TRBD2 (6 bases). Trimming took 8 bases from V and 6 from J, leaving 17 bases between them. CDR1 and CDR2 (germline): SGHRS, YFSETQ. The CDR3 is 13 amino acids. CDR3 in amino acids: CASELGGTKTQYF. The CDR3 DNA follows: TGCGCCAGTGAGCTCGGGGGTACAAAGACCCAGTACTTC. Full variable domain (missing parts from reference TRBV5-1 and TRBJ2-5): KAGVTQTPRYLIKTRGQQVTLSCSPISGHRSVSWYQQTPGQGLQFLFEYFSETQRNKGNFPGRFSGRQFSNSRSEMNVSTLELGDSALYLCASELGGTKTQYFGPGTRLLVL.

The V call is TRBV5-1, the J call TRBJ2-2; 12 bases match TRBD2. The CDR3 covers 17 residues. V lost 3 bases, J lost 4 bases, and 7 bases stayed unmatched. Germline V gene lookup returns CDR1 SGHRS and CDR2 YFSETQ. Here the CDR3 reads CASSSLTSGRSTGELFF. CDR3 bases: TGCGCCAGCAGCTCGCTCACTAGCGGGAGGTCCACCGGGGAGCTGTTTTTT.

The rearrangement joins TRBV6-1 to TRBJ2-7; 9 bases are shared with TRBD1. Germline assignment: CDR1 MNHNS and CDR2 SASEGT. Germline trimming cut 3 bases from V and 3 bases from J; bases unmatched to any gene: 6. The length of the CDR3 is 15 residues. The CDR3 sequence: CASSDSDRGDYEQYF. In DNA form, the CDR3 reads TGTGCCAGCAGTGATTCCGACAGGGGGGACTACGAGCAGTACTTC.

The rearrangement joins TRBV13 to TRBJ2-2; TRBD1 matches 11 bases. Germline CDR1 and CDR2: PRHDT and FYEKMQ (reference sequence). The CDR3 sequence is 20 residues long. V trimming: 1 base; J trimming: 3 bases; junction bases outside the gene matches: 13. The CDR3 sequence is CASSLASGQGAGEYTGELFF. The CDR3 coding sequence is TGTGCCAGCAGCTTAGCCTCCGGACAGGGGGCTGGGGAGTACACCGGGGAGCTGTTTTTT.

The V gene is TRBV6-6, the J gene TRBJ2-2, with a tentative D call TRBD2 (6 bases). Germline CDR1 reads MNHNY; CDR2 reads SVGAGI (reference sequence). V was pared by 6 bases and J by 1 base, with 15 bases between. CDR3 length: 16 amino acids. The CDR3 DNA is TGTGCCAGCAGCGAGCTGGGGACTGGGAACACCGGGGAGCTGTTTTTT. Translation: CASSELGTGNTGELFF.

CDR3 nucleotides: TGTGCCATCAGTGACAGGGTAGCAGATACGCAGTATTTT. Amino acids: CAISDRVADTQYF. This sequence joins TRBV10-3 and TRBJ2-3, with a possible D match to TRBD1 (5 bases). CDR1 is ENHRY, CDR2 SYGVKD, per germline. The V gene lost 3 bases and the J gene lost 4 bases, with 8 bases spanning the gap. This CDR3 comprises 13 residues.

The table lists this clone with a count of one. This chain joins TRBV28 and TRBJ2-1, with a possible D match to TRBD1 (6 bases). This CDR3 has 15 residues. The V gene lost 1 base and the J gene lost 4 bases, with 11 bases spanning the gap. Per germline, CDR1 MDHEN and CDR2 SYDVKM. CDR3 sequence (DNA): TGTGCCAGCAGTTTATACAGGGCTTCTTACAATGAGCAGTTCTTC. Amino acids: CASSLYRASYNEQFF.

This chain links TRBV28 with TRBJ2-1, with TRBD2 matching over 11 bases. Trimming removed 6 bases from V and 7 bases from J; junction bases left unmatched: 11. The germline gives CDR1 MDHEN, CDR2 SYDVKM. CDR3 length equals 16 residues. CDR3 nucleotides: TGTGCCAGCAGGCCCCCCCGGACTAGCGGGTGGAATGAGCAGTTCTTC. Protein product: CASRPPRTSGWNEQFF.

This clone occurred a few times. The chain joins TRBV5-1 to TRBJ2-2, with 8 bases that match TRBD2. CDR3 length: 15 amino acids. J gave up 4 bases and V 4 bases, and 6 bases lay outside the gene matches. From germline, CDR1 is SGHRS and CDR2 YFSETQ. In nucleotides, the CDR3 is TGCGCCAGCAGCCGAGTAGCGGGAATCACCGGGGAGCTGTTTTTT. It translates to CASSRVAGITGELFF.

The chain joins TRBV6-1 to TRBJ1-5, with unresolved D. CDR3 length: 15 residues. The germline V gene encodes CDR1 MNHNS and CDR2 SASEGT. The germline V and J ends were trimmed by 2 bases and 8 bases, with 16 bases remaining between them. CDR3 sequence: CASSEIGVGKEPQHF. The CDR3 DNA reads TGTGCCAGCAGTGAAATTGGTGTAGGGAAGGAGCCCCAGCATTTT.

A note on this clone: It may be a read error: a sequence one base away is much more abundant. Without the conserved terminal phenylalanine or tryptophan, this CDR3 likely stems from a read error. J is TRBJ1-2 and V is TRBV28, with D possibly being TRBD1 (6 bases). Germline-derived CDR1 and CDR2 are MDHEN and SYDVKM. Trimming removed 2 bases from V and 5 bases from J, with 15 bases in between. This CDR3 region has 15 residues. The CDR3 is CASSLPGGQTYGYTL. The DNA of the CDR3 is TGTGCCAGCAGTTTACCCGGCGGACAGACGTATGGCTACACCCTC.

As DNA, the CDR3 is TGTGCCAGCAGCTTAGCGCGAGCAGGGGTCGGAAACACCATATATTTT. It translates to CASSLARAGVGNTIYF. The chain joins TRBV7-2 to TRBJ1-3; D is possibly TRBD1 (6 bases). The CDR3 length is 16 residues. Per the germline V gene, CDR1 is SGHTA and CDR2 is FQGNSA. V lost 0 bases, J lost 4 bases, and 13 bases lay in between.

In DNA form, the CDR3 reads TGTGCCAGCACCAAACCTGGAACTAGCCCACACTCCTACAATGAGCAGTTCTTC. Amino acid sequence: CASTKPGTSPHSYNEQFF. The V and J genes are TRBV7-9 and TRBJ2-1; D may be TRBD2 (6 bases). Trimming removed 7 bases at V and 0 bases at J, with 22 bases between. Per germline, CDR1 SEHNR and CDR2 FQNEAQ (reference sequence). There are 18 residues in the CDR3.

The chain recombines TRBV7-3 with TRBJ2-2; maybe TRBD2 (6 bases). This CDR3 has 16 residues. V was trimmed by 1 base and J by 6 bases, leaving 15 bases between them. Germline-derived CDR1 and CDR2 are SGHTA and FQGTGA. The CDR3, as DNA: TGTGCCAGCAGCTTAATGGGTCAGGGAGGTCCCGGGGAGCTGTTTTTT. This translates into CASSLMGQGGPGELFF. The entire variable domain, with the rest obtained from reference TRBV7-3 and TRBJ2-2, is as follows: GAGVSQTPSNKVTEKGKYVELRCDPISGHTALYWYRQSLGQGPEFLIYFQGTGAADDSGLPNDRFFAVRPEGSVSTLKIQRTERGDSAVYLCASSLMGQGGPGELFFGEGSRLTVL.

V usage is TRBV7-9 and J usage is TRBJ2-1; 7 bases line up with TRBD2. Germline trimming cut 5 bases from V and 7 bases from J; bases unmatched to any gene: 11. Germline V lookup: CDR1 SEHNR, CDR2 FQNEAQ (reference sequence). The CDR3 consists of 15 residues. The CDR3, as DNA: TGTGCCAGCAGCAACGGGACTACCCAAAGGAATGAGCAGTTCTTC. Translating gives CASSNGTTQRNEQFF. The variable domain in full, completed from reference TRBV7-9 and TRBJ2-1, reads DTGVSQNPRHKITKRGQNVTFRCDPISEHNRLYWYRQTLGQGPEFLTYFQNEAQLEKSRLLSDRFSAERPKGSFSTLEIQRTEQGDSAMYLCASSNGTTQRNEQFFGPGTRLTVL.

The chain uses TRBV7-6 and TRBJ2-5; 7 positions match TRBD1. Germline CDR1 is SGHVS and CDR2 is FNYEAQ. CDR3 length: 15 residues. V gave up 5 bases and J gave up 7 bases; unmatched junction bases: 13. The CDR3 reads CASSLAGTVVGTQYF. CDR3 nucleotides: TGTGCCAGCAGCCTCGCCGGGACAGTGGTCGGGACCCAGTACTTC.